This T cell receptor (beta chain) came from a study of regulatory T cells in long-lasting Graves disease. Study details: Persistence in Graves' disease required over 5 years of antithyroid drugs plus positive TSH receptor antibodies.

Time point reported: persistent/refractory GD, antithyroid drugs over 5 years with positive TRAb. The TCR library used RNA extracted from PBMCs. About this clonotype itself: Germline and junction disagree at one end, which may indicate a read error.

To make TCR beta libraries, researchers used iRepertoire HTBI primers and Arm-PCR of CDR3 regions. TCRdb re-called the multiplex PCR reads with MiXCR, one entry per CDR3 protein. The sample lists 650,000 to 700,000 distinct CDR3 sequences; 25% to 30% were seen once. The TCR comes from a female donor with Graves disease. Sequencing used peripheral blood mononuclear cells (PBMCs), obtained when the disease was refractory, from a patient treated with antithyroid drugs.

The CDR3 DNA reads as TGTGCCACCAGCGGAGACCTCTCCGGACAGGGGGTAACCGATGGCTACACCTTC. Residues: CATSGDLSGQGVTDGYTF. The V gene is TRBV15, the J gene TRBJ1-2, with TRBD1 identical over 10 bases. The CDR3 has 18 amino acids. CDR1 is LNHNV, CDR2 YYDKDF, per germline (reference sequence).